This entry concerns a single T cell receptor (beta chain). Sequencing used immunoSEQ multiplex PCR; TCRdb keeps in-frame clones, though not all of them. The data show 20,000 to 30,000 clones, around 93% seen once. The CDR3 runs 14 residues. Germline CDR1 SQVTM, CDR2 ANQGSEA. The junction had 10 bases not matched to a gene; V was cut back by 6 bases and J by 7 bases. Regulatory T cells were sorted as CD4+CD25hiCD127low/negative cells. This entry is derived from a study of B cell selection in AIRE deficiency. The material sequenced was CD4+CD25+ Tregs sorted from PBMCs. This chain connects TRBV29-1 to TRBJ2-3; 10 bases match TRBD1. The sequence was obtained from a human donor in good health. CDR3 amino acids: CSVVGQGEVYTQYF. In DNA, the CDR3 is TGCAGCGTGGTTGGACAGGGGGAGGTATATACGCAGTATTTT.